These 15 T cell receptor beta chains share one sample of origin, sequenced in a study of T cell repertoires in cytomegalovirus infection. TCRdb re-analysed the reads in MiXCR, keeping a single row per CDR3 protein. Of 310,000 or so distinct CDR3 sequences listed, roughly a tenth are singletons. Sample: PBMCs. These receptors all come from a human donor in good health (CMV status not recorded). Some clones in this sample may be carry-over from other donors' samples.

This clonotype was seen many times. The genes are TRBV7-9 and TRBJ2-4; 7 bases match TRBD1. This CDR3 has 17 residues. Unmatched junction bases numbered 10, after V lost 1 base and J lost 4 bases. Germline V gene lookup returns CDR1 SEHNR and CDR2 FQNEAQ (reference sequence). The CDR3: CASSLDFRDRNKNIQYF. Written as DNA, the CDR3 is TGTGCCAGCAGCTTAGACTTCCGGGACAGAAATAAAAACATTCAGTACTTC.

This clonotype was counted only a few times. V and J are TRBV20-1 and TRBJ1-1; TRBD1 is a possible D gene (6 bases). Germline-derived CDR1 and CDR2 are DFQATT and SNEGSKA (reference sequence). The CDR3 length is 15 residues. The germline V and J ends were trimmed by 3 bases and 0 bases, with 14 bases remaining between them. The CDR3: CSASRQGRMNTEAFF. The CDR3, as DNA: TGCAGTGCTAGCAGGCAGGGGCGGATGAACACTGAAGCTTTCTTT.

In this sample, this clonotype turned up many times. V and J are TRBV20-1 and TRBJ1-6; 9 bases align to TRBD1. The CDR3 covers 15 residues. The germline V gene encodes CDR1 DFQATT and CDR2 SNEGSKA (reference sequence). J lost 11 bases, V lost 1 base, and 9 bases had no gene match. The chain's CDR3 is CSARATGGYPPPLHF. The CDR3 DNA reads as TGCAGTGCTAGAGCTACAGGGGGCTACCCCCCACCCCTCCACTTT.

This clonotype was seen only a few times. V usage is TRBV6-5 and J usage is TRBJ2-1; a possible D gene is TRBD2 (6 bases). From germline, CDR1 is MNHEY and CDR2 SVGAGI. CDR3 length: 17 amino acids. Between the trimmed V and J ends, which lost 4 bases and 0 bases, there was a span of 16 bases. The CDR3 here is CASSSRDLPSSYNEQFF. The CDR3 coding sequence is TGTGCCAGCAGTTCCCGGGACTTGCCGAGCTCCTACAATGAGCAGTTCTTC.

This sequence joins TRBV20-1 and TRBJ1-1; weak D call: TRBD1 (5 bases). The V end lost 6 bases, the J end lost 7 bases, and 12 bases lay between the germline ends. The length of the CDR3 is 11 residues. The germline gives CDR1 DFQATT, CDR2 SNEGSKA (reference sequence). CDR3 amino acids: CSASRDGEAFF. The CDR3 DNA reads TGCAGTGCAAGTAGGGACGGTGAAGCTTTCTTT.

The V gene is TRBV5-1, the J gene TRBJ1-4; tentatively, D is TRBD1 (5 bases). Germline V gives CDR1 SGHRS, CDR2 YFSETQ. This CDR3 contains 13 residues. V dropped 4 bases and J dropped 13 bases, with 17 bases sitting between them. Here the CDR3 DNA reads TGCGCCAGCAGCCCCGCCCCGTTGAGGGGACTGTTTTTT. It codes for CASSPAPLRGLFF.

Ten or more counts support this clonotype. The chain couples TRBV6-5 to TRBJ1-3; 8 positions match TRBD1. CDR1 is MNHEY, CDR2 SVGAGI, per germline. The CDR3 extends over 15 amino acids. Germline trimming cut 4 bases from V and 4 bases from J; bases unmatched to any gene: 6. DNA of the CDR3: TGTGCCAGCAGTTCCGCAGGGGGCTGGGGAAACACCATATATTTT. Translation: CASSSAGGWGNTIYF.

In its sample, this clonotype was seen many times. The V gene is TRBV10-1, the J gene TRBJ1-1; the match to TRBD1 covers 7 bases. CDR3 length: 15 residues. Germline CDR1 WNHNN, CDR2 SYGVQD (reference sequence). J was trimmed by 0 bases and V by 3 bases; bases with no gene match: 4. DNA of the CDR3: TGCGCCAGCAGTGAACAGGGGCTGGTGAACACTGAAGCTTTCTTT. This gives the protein CASSEQGLVNTEAFF.

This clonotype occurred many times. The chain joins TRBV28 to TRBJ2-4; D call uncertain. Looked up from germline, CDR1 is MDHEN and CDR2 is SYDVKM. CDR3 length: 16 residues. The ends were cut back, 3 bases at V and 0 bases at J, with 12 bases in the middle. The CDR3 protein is CASSFGQSLAKNIQYF. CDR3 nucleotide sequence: TGTGCCAGCAGTTTCGGGCAGAGCCTAGCCAAAAACATTCAGTACTTC.

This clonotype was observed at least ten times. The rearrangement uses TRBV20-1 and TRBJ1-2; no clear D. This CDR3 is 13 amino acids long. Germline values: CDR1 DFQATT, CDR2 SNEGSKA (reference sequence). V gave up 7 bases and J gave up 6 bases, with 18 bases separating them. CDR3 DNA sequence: TGCAGTGGAGTGGTCCCGGCGATGGATGGCTACACCTTC. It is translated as CSGVVPAMDGYTF.

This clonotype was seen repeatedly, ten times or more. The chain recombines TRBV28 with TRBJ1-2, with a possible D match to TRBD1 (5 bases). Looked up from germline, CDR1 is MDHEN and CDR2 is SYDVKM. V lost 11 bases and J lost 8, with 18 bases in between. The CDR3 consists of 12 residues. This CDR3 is CAVVGGNGGYTF. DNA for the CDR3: TGTGCCGTTGTCGGGGGAAACGGCGGCTACACCTTC.

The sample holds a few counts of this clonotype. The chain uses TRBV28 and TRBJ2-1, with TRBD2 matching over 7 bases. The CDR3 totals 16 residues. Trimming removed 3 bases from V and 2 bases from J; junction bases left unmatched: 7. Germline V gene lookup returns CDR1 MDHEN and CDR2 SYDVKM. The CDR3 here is CASSFLGTTTYNEQFF. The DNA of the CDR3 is TGTGCCAGCAGTTTTCTAGGGACTACAACCTACAATGAGCAGTTCTTC.

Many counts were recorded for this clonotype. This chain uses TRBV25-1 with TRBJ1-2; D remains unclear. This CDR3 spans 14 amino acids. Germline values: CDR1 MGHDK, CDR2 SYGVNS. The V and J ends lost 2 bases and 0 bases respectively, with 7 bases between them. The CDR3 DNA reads TGTGCCAGCAGTGAAGCAGGCACTAACTATGGCTACACCTTC. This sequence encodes CASSEAGTNYGYTF.

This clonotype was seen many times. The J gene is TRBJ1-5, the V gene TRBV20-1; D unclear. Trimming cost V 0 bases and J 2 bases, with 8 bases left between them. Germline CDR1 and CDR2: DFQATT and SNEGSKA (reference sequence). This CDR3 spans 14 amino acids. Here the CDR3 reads CSARERTGNQPQHF. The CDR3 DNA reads TGCAGTGCTAGAGAAAGAACAGGCAATCAGCCCCAGCATTTT.

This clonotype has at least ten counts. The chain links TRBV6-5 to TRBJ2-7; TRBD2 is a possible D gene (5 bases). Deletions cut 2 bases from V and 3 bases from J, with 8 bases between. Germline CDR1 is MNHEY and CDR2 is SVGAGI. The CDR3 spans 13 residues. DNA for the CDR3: TGTGCCAGCAGTTACGAGGGATACTACGAGCAGTACTTC. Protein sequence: CASSYEGYYEQYF.